One sample yielded the 27 T cell receptor beta chains listed below, sequenced in a study of radiation and T cells in renal cell carcinoma. Time point reported: blood 4 weeks post-SBRT, at nephrectomy. Noted treatment: 15 Gy SBRT to primary tumor, nephrectomy 4 weeks later. The table came from immunoSEQ multiplex PCR; TCRdb's copy has only in-frame clones and leaves some out. The sample lists around 170,000 clones, less than 90% seen once, with around 11% in the top ten. This specimen was blood, taken from a patient whose treatment included radiotherapy and nephrectomy. Receptor source: a woman aged 50 to 60 with renal cell carcinoma.

The V and J genes are TRBV9 and TRBJ2-7, with a tentative D call TRBD2 (6 bases). The V and J ends lost 4 bases and 0 bases respectively, with 11 bases between them. CDR3 size: 14 residues. Germline V gene sequence: CDR1 SGDLS, CDR2 YYNGEE. CDR3 sequence: CASSRGVSSYEQYF. The CDR3 coding sequence is TGTGCCAGCAGCCGCGGGGTAAGCTCCTACGAGCAGTACTTC.

The chain has TRBV29-1 and TRBJ1-1, with no clear D. The CDR3 is 13 residues long. The V end lost 7 bases, the J end lost 1 base, and 13 bases lay between the germline ends. Germline V gives CDR1 SQVTM, CDR2 ANQGSEA. CDR3 residues: CSALLRWNTEAFF. CDR3 bases: TGCAGCGCCCTACTTCGGTGGAACACTGAAGCTTTCTTT.

V gene TRBV7-3 combines with J gene TRBJ1-1, with no clear D. Trimming left V 4 bases short and J 4 bases short, with 10 bases between. Germline V lookup: CDR1 SGHTA, CDR2 FQGTGA. This CDR3 contains 13 residues. The CDR3 DNA reads as TGTGCCAGCAGCTCGTTAGTCGGCACTGAAGCTTTCTTT. Translated: CASSSLVGTEAFF.

This clone has more than one count but fewer than ten. The chain is built from TRBV6-5 and TRBJ1-6, with D unresolved. The V end lost 2 bases, the J end lost 6 bases, and 8 bases lay between the germline ends. The CDR3 is made up of 14 amino acids. Germline CDR1 and CDR2: MNHEY and SVGAGI. The CDR3: CASSYRGGNSPLHF. CDR3 DNA sequence: TGTGCCAGCAGTTACCGGGGAGGTAATTCACCCCTCCACTTT.

To note about this clone: Additional DNA sequences in this sample encode the identical CDR3. The rearrangement uses TRBV6-1 and TRBJ2-7, with D uncertain. V gave up 4 bases and J gave up 2 bases, with 3 bases separating them. In germline, CDR1 is MNHNS, CDR2 SASEGT. The CDR3 is 11 amino acids. In DNA, the CDR3 is TGTGCCAGCAGTGGGGCCTACGAGCAGTACTTC. This translates into CASSGAYEQYF.

This chain joins TRBV9 and TRBJ1-3, with unresolved D. The V and J ends lost 3 bases and 0 bases respectively, with 10 bases between them. Germline CDR1 SGDLS, CDR2 YYNGEE. CDR3 size: 15 residues. CDR3 amino acids: CASSASLGSGNTIYF. CDR3 in DNA: TGTGCCAGCAGCGCCTCCTTGGGCTCTGGAAACACCATATATTTT.

This rearrangement joins TRBV1 to TRBJ2-3; whether TRBD2, the table's D call, matches the DNA was not checked. TRBV1 corresponds to a pseudogene. The CDR3 sequence is 18 residues long. The CDR3 coding sequence is TGCACCAGCAGCCGCGGGGGACTCCCTTGGAGCGGTACAGATACGCAGTATTTT. It specifies CTSSRGGLPWSGTDTQYF.

This chain uses TRBV5-1 with TRBJ2-3; unclear D gene. The CDR3 length is 16 residues. Germline-derived CDR1 and CDR2 are SGHRS and YFSETQ. V lost 0 bases to trimming and J lost 0 bases, with 11 bases between them. This CDR3 reads CASSLDPALSTDTQYF. The CDR3 DNA follows: TGCGCCAGCAGCTTGGACCCAGCCCTTAGCACAGATACGCAGTATTTT.

The rearrangement joins TRBV6-5 to TRBJ1-1; D ambiguous. The CDR3 runs 13 residues. The V gene lost 0 bases and the J gene lost 6 bases, with 8 bases spanning the gap. Germline CDR1 MNHEY, CDR2 SVGAGI. The CDR3 protein is CASSYSDTPEAFF. In nucleotides, the CDR3 is TGTGCCAGCAGTTACTCTGACACCCCTGAAGCTTTCTTT.

This chain uses TRBV6-6 with TRBJ2-7; 7 nucleotides agree with TRBD1. This CDR3 comprises 15 residues. V trimming: 4 bases; J trimming: 0 bases; junction bases outside the gene matches: 6. CDR1 and CDR2 (germline): MNHNY, SVGAGI (reference sequence). CDR3: CASSSPGQSSYEQYF. In DNA form, the CDR3 reads TGTGCCAGCAGTTCTCCGGGACAGAGCTCCTACGAGCAGTACTTC.

The chain couples TRBV4-1 to TRBJ2-7; the match to TRBD1 covers 7 bases. The CDR3 spans 14 residues. Germline values: CDR1 MGHRA, CDR2 YSYEKL. V shed 4 bases and J 2 bases; nucleotides not matched to a gene: 5. The DNA of the CDR3 is TGCGCCAGCAGCCCATCCGGACAGGCCTACGAGCAGTACTTC. Protein sequence: CASSPSGQAYEQYF.

Only a few counts were recorded for this clone. The rearrangement links TRBV11-2 to TRBJ1-5, with 11 bases matching TRBD1. The J segment lost 8 bases and the V segment lost 5 bases, leaving 2 bases of the junction unmatched. CDR1 SGHAT and CDR2 FQNNGV come from the germline V gene. There are 13 residues in the CDR3. DNA of the CDR3: TGTGCCAGCAGCCGGGACAGGGGGGAGCCCCAGCATTTT. Translating it yields CASSRDRGEPQHF.

The chain carries TRBV9 and TRBJ2-3; D is ambiguous. Trimming removed 0 bases at V and 0 bases at J, with 5 bases between. The CDR3 sequence is 14 residues long. Per germline, CDR1 SGDLS and CDR2 YYNGEE. Here the CDR3 DNA reads TGTGCCAGCAGCGTAGGACTGAGCACAGATACGCAGTATTTT. It translates to CASSVGLSTDTQYF.

J is TRBJ1-5 and V is TRBV2; 9 bases match TRBD1. CDR1 and CDR2 from the germline V gene are SNHLY and FYNNEI. V lost 3 bases, J lost 4 bases, and 4 bases stayed unmatched. This CDR3 comprises 15 residues. The CDR3 region is CASSERQGGNQPQHF. The CDR3 DNA sequence: TGTGCCAGCAGTGAGAGACAGGGGGGAAATCAGCCCCAGCATTTT.

This clone is a singleton in its sample. The rearrangement uses TRBV29-1 and TRBJ1-1; 7 bases fit TRBD1. The germline V gene encodes CDR1 SQVTM and CDR2 ANQGSEA. V shed 0 bases and J 5 bases; nucleotides not matched to a gene: 6. The CDR3 contains 14 residues. The DNA for the CDR3 is TGCAGCGTTGAAGAGACAGGGAAGGGGACTGAAGCTTTCTTT. Protein: CSVEETGKGTEAFF.

The chain recombines TRBV4-1 with TRBJ1-4; 7 positions match TRBD1. V lost 1 base, J lost 2 bases, and 4 bases stayed unmatched. The germline V gene encodes CDR1 MGHRA and CDR2 YSYEKL. The length of the CDR3 is 16 residues. The CDR3 region is CASSQVPTGTNEKLFF. The DNA for the CDR3 is TGCGCCAGCAGCCAAGTCCCGACAGGGACTAATGAAAAACTGTTTTTT.

This chain uses TRBV13 with TRBJ2-5; a possible D gene is TRBD2 (5 bases). Germline CDR1 PRHDT, CDR2 FYEKMQ (reference sequence). Deletions cut 5 bases from V and 2 bases from J, with 9 bases between. The CDR3 sequence is 13 residues long. CDR3 in DNA: TGTGCCAGCAGCCTCACTAGACAAGAGACCCAGTACTTC. Protein product: CASSLTRQETQYF.

The rearrangement links TRBV5-1 to TRBJ2-1; 9 bases align to TRBD1. V was clipped by 4 bases and J by 6 bases; unmatched bases: 8. The CDR3 contains 15 residues. Germline V gene lookup returns CDR1 SGHRS and CDR2 YFSETQ. The CDR3 DNA follows: TGCGCCAGCAGCCTAGGGACAGGGCTGGGCAATGAGCAGTTCTTC. As protein: CASSLGTGLGNEQFF.

This rearrangement joins TRBV2 to TRBJ2-7; weak D call: TRBD2 (6 bases). CDR3 length: 15 amino acids. Germline V gene lookup returns CDR1 SNHLY and CDR2 FYNNEI. V lost 7 bases, J lost 0 bases, and 16 bases lay in between. The CDR3: CASTLAGSPSYEQYF. The CDR3 coding sequence is TGTGCCAGCACCCTCGCGGGGTCCCCCTCCTACGAGCAGTACTTC.

V and J are TRBV18 and TRBJ1-3, with TRBD1 identical over 7 bases. Looked up from germline, CDR1 is KGHSH and CDR2 is LQKENI. CDR3 size: 16 residues. J was trimmed by 0 bases and V by 3 bases; bases with no gene match: 5. In nucleotides, the CDR3 is TGTGCCAGCTCACCTCGACGGGACAGCTCTGGAAACACCATATATTTT. Protein sequence: CASSPRRDSSGNTIYF.

J is TRBJ2-7 and V is TRBV2; D is undetermined. The V end was cut by 4 bases, the J end by 5 bases, with 6 bases between. The CDR3 has 11 amino acids. Germline CDR1 and CDR2: SNHLY and FYNNEI. The CDR3 region has the DNA TGTGCCAGCAGTGTGGTCGACGAGCAGTACTTC. Residues: CASSVVDEQYF.

Only one count was recorded for this clone. J is TRBJ2-7 and V is TRBV5-6; D might be TRBD1 (6 bases). Trimming removed 4 bases at V and 1 base at J, with 18 bases between. The CDR3 is 16 residues long. Germline V gene data show CDR1 as SGHDT and CDR2 as YYEEEE. CDR3 nucleotide sequence: TGTGCCAGCAGCATCTTCAGGGGCTTCGGTTCCTACGAGCAGTACTTC. This sequence encodes CASSIFRGFGSYEQYF.

The V call is TRBV4-3, the J call TRBJ2-7; 7 bases align to TRBD1. Germline CDR1 LGHNA, CDR2 YSLEER. The CDR3 runs 14 residues. The V and J ends lost 0 bases and 2 bases, in that order; junction bases with no gene match: 1. CDR3 sequence reads: CASSQEGQPYEQYF. CDR3 coding DNA: TGCGCCAGCAGCCAAGAGGGACAGCCCTACGAGCAGTACTTC.

The chain recombines TRBV6-5 with TRBJ2-3; unclear D gene. Germline V gene lookup returns CDR1 MNHEY and CDR2 SVGAGI. V lost 6 bases and J 4 bases, leaving 11 bases between the germline ends. This CDR3 spans 13 amino acids. The chain's CDR3 is CASSSLQSDTQYF. The CDR3 region has the DNA TGTGCCAGCAGCTCACTACAGTCAGATACGCAGTATTTT.

This clone has only one observation. The rearrangement uses TRBV29-1 and TRBJ2-5; D possibly corresponds to TRBD2 (5 bases). Germline assignment: CDR1 SQVTM and CDR2 ANQGSEA. V lost 5 bases and J 1 base, leaving 8 bases between the germline ends. This CDR3 region has 12 residues. CDR3 loop: CSVQSGQETQYF. The DNA for the CDR3 is TGCAGCGTTCAGAGCGGCCAAGAGACCCAGTACTTC.

V is TRBV6-6 and J is TRBJ2-1; TRBD2 matches at 7 bases. Germline assignment: CDR1 MNHNY and CDR2 SVGAGI (reference sequence). The V segment lost 7 bases and the J segment 2 bases; nucleotides outside the gene matches: 2. This CDR3 is 13 amino acids long. The CDR3 nucleotides read TGTGCCAGCACCGGACTAGCCTACAATGAGCAGTTCTTC. It codes for CASTGLAYNEQFF.

The chain links TRBV30 to TRBJ2-5; possible D gene TRBD1, 7 bases. The length of the CDR3 is 14 residues. Trimming left V 2 bases short and J 3 bases short, with 13 bases between. The germline V gene has CDR1 GTSNPN and CDR2 SVGIG (reference sequence). The CDR3 loop is CAWSSGGLKETQYF. The CDR3 region has the DNA TGTGCCTGGAGTTCAGGGGGGCTTAAAGAGACCCAGTACTTC.